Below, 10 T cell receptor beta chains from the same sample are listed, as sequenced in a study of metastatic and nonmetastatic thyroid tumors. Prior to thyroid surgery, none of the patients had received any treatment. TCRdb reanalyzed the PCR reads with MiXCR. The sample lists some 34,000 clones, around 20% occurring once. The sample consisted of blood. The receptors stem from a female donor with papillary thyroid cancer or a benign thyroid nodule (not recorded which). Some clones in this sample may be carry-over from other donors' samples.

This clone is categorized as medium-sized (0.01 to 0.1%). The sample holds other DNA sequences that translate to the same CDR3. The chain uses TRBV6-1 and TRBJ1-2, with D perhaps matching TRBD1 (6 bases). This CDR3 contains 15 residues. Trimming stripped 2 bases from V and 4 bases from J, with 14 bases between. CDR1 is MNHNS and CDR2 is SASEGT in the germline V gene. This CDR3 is CASSERGGHIYGYTF. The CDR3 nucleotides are TGTGCCAGCAGTGAAAGGGGGGGACACATCTATGGCTACACCTTC.

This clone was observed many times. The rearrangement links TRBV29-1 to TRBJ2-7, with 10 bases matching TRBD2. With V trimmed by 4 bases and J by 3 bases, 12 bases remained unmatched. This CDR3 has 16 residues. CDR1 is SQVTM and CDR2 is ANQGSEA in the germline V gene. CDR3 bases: TGCAGCGTTGCGGCTAGCGGGAGACCTCAAATCTACGAGCAGTACTTC. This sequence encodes CSVAASGRPQIYEQYF.

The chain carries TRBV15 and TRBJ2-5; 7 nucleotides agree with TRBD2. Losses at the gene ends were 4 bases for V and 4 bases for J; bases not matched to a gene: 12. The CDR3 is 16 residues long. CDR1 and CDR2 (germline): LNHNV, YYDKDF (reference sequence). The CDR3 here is CATSMRPSGKGETQYF. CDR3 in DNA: TGTGCCACCAGCATGCGCCCTAGCGGTAAGGGAGAGACCCAGTACTTC.

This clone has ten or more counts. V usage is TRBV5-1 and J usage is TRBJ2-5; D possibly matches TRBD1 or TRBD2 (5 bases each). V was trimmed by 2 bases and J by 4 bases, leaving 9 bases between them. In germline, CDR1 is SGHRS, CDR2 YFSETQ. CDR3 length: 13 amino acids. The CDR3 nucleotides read TGCGCCAGCAGCTTCCGGGGCGGAGAGACCCAGTACTTC. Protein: CASSFRGGETQYF.

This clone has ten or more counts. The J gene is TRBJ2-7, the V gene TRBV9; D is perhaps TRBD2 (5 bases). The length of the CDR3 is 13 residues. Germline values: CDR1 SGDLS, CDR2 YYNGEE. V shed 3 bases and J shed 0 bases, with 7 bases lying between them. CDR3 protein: CASSGTSSYEQYF. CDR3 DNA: TGTGCCAGCAGCGGAACTAGCTCCTACGAGCAGTACTTC.

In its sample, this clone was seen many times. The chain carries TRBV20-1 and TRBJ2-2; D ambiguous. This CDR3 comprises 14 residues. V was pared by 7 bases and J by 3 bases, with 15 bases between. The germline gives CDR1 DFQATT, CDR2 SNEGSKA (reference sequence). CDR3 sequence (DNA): TGCAGTGTCCCCCTCCGTGACCACACCGGGGAGCTGTTTTTT. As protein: CSVPLRDHTGELFF.

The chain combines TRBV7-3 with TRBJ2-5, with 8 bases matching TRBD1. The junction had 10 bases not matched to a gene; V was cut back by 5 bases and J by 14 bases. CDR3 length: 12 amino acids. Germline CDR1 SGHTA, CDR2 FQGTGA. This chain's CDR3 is CASSTGTGIQYF. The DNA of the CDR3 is TGTGCCAGCAGCACCGGGACAGGCATTCAATACTTC.

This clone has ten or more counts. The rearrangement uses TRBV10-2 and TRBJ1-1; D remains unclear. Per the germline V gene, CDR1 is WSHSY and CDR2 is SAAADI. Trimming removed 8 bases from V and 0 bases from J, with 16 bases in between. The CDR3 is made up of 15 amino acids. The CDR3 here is CASYSYRQLNTEAFF. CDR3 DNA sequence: TGCGCCAGCTACTCCTATCGGCAGTTGAACACTGAAGCTTTCTTT.

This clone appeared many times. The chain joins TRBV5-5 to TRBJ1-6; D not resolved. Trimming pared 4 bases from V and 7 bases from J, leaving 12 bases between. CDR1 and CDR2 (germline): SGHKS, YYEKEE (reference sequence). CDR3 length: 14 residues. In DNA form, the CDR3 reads TGTGCCAGCAGCCAAGAGGAAAGAAATTCACCCCTCCACTTT. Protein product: CASSQEERNSPLHF.

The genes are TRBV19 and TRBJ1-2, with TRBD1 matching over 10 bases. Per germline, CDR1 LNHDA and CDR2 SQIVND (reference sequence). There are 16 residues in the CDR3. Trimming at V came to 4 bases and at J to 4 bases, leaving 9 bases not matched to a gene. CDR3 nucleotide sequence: TGTGCCAGTAGTACAATGACAGGGGGCGGAAGCTATGGCTACACCTTC. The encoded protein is CASSTMTGGGSYGYTF.